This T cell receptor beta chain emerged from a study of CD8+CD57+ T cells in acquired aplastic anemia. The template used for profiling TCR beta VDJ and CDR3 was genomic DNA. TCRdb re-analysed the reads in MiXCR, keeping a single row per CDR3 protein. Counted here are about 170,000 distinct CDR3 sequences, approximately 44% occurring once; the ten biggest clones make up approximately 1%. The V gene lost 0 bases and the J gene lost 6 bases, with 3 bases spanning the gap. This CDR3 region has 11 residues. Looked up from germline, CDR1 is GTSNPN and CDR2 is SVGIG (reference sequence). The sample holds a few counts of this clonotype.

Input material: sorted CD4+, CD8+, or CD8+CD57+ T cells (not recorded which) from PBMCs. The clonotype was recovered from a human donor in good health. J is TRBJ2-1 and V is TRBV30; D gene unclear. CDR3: CAWSVVNEQFF. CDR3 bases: TGTGCCTGGAGTGTAGTCAATGAGCAGTTCTTC.